This T cell receptor beta chain was identified in a study of T cell repertoires in cytomegalovirus infection. Study background: The public TCR beta signatures pointed to both CMV infection and matching HLA type.

Study-level findings and limits: The cumulative frequency of public TCR beta families distinguished individuals who carried CMV together with the relevant HLA. The ex vivo response was dominated by HLA-C-restricted CMV-specific TCR beta clonotypes.

Germline V gene data show CDR1 as SEHNR and CDR2 as FQNEAQ (reference sequence). This CDR3 has 18 residues. The V and J ends lost 6 bases and 2 bases, in that order; junction bases with no gene match: 14. This clonotype appeared a few times. The antigen remains unidentified. TCRdb passed the reads through MiXCR, listing each CDR3 protein once. Of about 530,000 distinct CDR3 sequences in the sample, around a quarter are singletons; the top ten hold less than 15%. This receptor was obtained from a human donor in good health (CMV status not recorded). Some clones in this sample may be carry-over from other donors' samples. Material: PBMCs. The chain carries TRBV7-9 and TRBJ2-3; 10 nucleotides match TRBD2. CDR3: CASSNQDSGRVNTDTQYF. CDR3 sequence (DNA): TGTGCCAGCAGTAACCAAGACAGCGGGAGGGTCAACACAGATACGCAGTATTTT.